This T cell receptor beta chain derives from a study of CD8 T cells in Susac syndrome. Random-hexamer reverse transcription was applied to about 0.5 to 1 ug RNA. One entry per CDR3 protein, called by TCRdb with MiXCR from the immunoSEQ multiplex PCR reads. The sample yields under 90,000 distinct CDR3 sequences, under 95% seen once. This CDR3 contains 14 residues. The ends lost 0 bases at V and 15 bases at J; junction bases unmatched: 11. Germline CDR1 reads SGHRS; CDR2 reads YFSETQ. From blood CD8+ and CD4+ T cells, TCR beta sequences were generated. The chain carries TRBV5-1 and TRBJ2-1, with 8 bases matching TRBD2. The sequencing input was CD4+ T cells from PBMCs. The sequence was obtained from a human donor with Susac syndrome. The CDR3 DNA sequence: TGCGCCAGCAGCTTGGGGTCGCTAGCGGGCCTACGGTTCTTC. Translation: CASSLGSLAGLRFF.